Below, 30 T cell receptor beta chains from the same sample are listed, as sequenced in a study of beta chain features in type 1 diabetes. These receptors lack a known antigen. Sequencing targeted expressed TCRB transcripts, as all isolated RNA had been reverse transcribed. TCRdb's copy holds only in-frame clones and misses some; the assay was immunoSEQ multiplex PCR. The repertoire includes around 280,000 clones, approximately 15% of them detected once, and around 0.015% sits in the top ten. Study observations and caveats: Type 1 diabetes patients had TCRB CDR3s that were shorter (moderately but significantly so) in all four CD4+ subsets.

Source material: naive CD4+ T cells from blood. The receptors shown here come from a man between 18 and 35 years old with type 1 diabetes.

This clone appeared a few times. The rearrangement links TRBV29-1 to TRBJ2-7; TRBD2 aligns across 12 bases. Germline loops: CDR1 SQVTM, CDR2 ANQGSEA. J was trimmed by 1 base and V by 3 bases; bases with no gene match: 13. The length of the CDR3 is 18 residues. CDR3: CSVEGQETSGSASYEQYF. The CDR3 coding sequence is TGCAGCGTTGAGGGACAGGAGACTAGCGGGAGTGCTTCCTACGAGCAGTACTTC.

This clone appeared a few times. The J gene is TRBJ2-1, the V gene TRBV5-1, with TRBD2 matching 9 bases. The CDR3 length is 16 residues. The germline V gene encodes CDR1 SGHRS and CDR2 YFSETQ. Trimming took 4 bases from V and 4 from J; bases not matched to a gene: 9. The DNA of the CDR3 is TGCGCCAGCAGCCAGATTCTAGCGGGAACGTACAATGAGCAGTTCTTC. Its protein is CASSQILAGTYNEQFF.

As to this clone: The sample has other DNA sequences that encode this CDR3 too. The genes are TRBV30 and TRBJ2-7; D call uncertain. The CDR3 contains 11 residues. Trimming took 0 bases from V and 6 from J, leaving 6 bases between them. The germline V gene encodes CDR1 GTSNPN and CDR2 SVGIG (reference sequence). Here the CDR3 reads CAWSVRSEQYF. The CDR3 DNA follows: TGTGCCTGGAGTGTACGTAGCGAGCAGTACTTC.

The chain combines TRBV15 with TRBJ2-3; TRBD2 aligns across 7 bases. V shed 5 bases, J shed 2 bases, and the junction held 4 bases outside the gene matches. This CDR3 is built from 14 residues. The germline V gene has CDR1 LNHNV and CDR2 YYDKDF (reference sequence). The CDR3 reads CATSRDYSTDTQYF. CDR3 coding DNA: TGTGCCACCAGCCGGGACTATTCCACAGATACGCAGTATTTT.

The genes are TRBV6-6 and TRBJ1-1, with D maybe TRBD1 (5 bases). Trimming took 7 bases from V and 0 from J, leaving 12 bases between them. This CDR3 is 14 amino acids long. The V gene's germline CDR1 is MNHNY and CDR2 SVGAGI (reference sequence). CDR3 sequence reads: CASTTTALNTEAFF. The DNA for the CDR3 is TGTGCCAGCACCACGACAGCCTTGAACACTGAAGCTTTCTTT.

The CDR3 coding sequence is TGTGCCAGTCGGGAGGGGGCGAACAATCAGCCCCAGCATTTT. Amino acid sequence: CASREGANNQPQHF. The chain couples TRBV28 to TRBJ1-5; 7 nucleotides align to TRBD1. Looked up from germline, CDR1 is MDHEN and CDR2 is SYDVKM. The length of the CDR3 is 14 residues. V trimming: 9 bases; J trimming: 3 bases; junction bases outside the gene matches: 8.

The chain joins TRBV6-6 to TRBJ2-5, with 9 bases identical to TRBD1. The germline V gene encodes CDR1 MNHNY and CDR2 SVGAGI (reference sequence). The CDR3 covers 15 residues. J was trimmed by 5 bases and V by 2 bases; bases with no gene match: 6. CDR3 nucleotides: TGTGCCAGCAGTTACCCAGGGACAGGGTCGGAGACCCAGTACTTC. Amino acids: CASSYPGTGSETQYF.

This chain uses TRBV15 with TRBJ2-5; D unresolved. The ends were cut back, 1 base at V and 3 bases at J, with 6 bases in the middle. Germline CDR1 LNHNV, CDR2 YYDKDF (reference sequence). The CDR3 extends over 13 amino acids. The CDR3 sequence: CATSRARKETQYF. The DNA of the CDR3 is TGTGCCACCAGCAGAGCCAGAAAAGAGACCCAGTACTTC.

This clone showed up just a few times. The chain uses TRBV4-2 and TRBJ2-1, with 7 bases lining up with TRBD1. After removal of 7 bases from V and 10 bases from J, the junction contained 10 bases not matched to a gene. The CDR3 covers 13 residues. Germline V gene sequence: CDR1 LGHNA, CDR2 YNFKEQ. CDR3 region: CASTSLQGREQFF. For the CDR3, the DNA is TGTGCCAGCACAAGTTTACAGGGGCGCGAGCAGTTCTTC.

This clone was counted a few times. J is TRBJ1-1 and V is TRBV28; D call uncertain. Germline CDR1 is MDHEN and CDR2 is SYDVKM. V was pared by 8 bases and J by 4 bases, with 20 bases between. CDR3 length: 15 residues. The CDR3 region is CASLTPRGRGTEAFF. In DNA, the CDR3 is TGTGCCAGCCTGACCCCCCGGGGTCGAGGCACTGAAGCTTTCTTT.

This chain links TRBV27 with TRBJ2-6; D perhaps matches TRBD1 (5 bases). Germline assignment: CDR1 MNHEY and CDR2 SMNVEV (reference sequence). V lost 9 bases, J lost 2 bases, and 14 bases lay in between. This CDR3 is 15 amino acids long. CDR3: CASRSEGAGANVLTF. DNA of the CDR3: TGTGCCAGTCGCTCCGAAGGGGCTGGGGCCAACGTCCTGACTTTC.

This clone has only a few counts. The gene calls are TRBV5-1 and TRBJ2-4, with D perhaps TRBD2 (6 bases). Trimming cost V 2 bases and J 8 bases, with 11 bases left between them. CDR3 size: 13 residues. CDR1 and CDR2 (germline): SGHRS, YFSETQ. The CDR3 spells CASSFGGMDIQYF. The CDR3 bases are TGCGCCAGCAGCTTTGGGGGGATGGACATTCAGTACTTC.

The chain combines TRBV27 with TRBJ1-6; weak D call: TRBD1 (6 bases). Trimming took off 2 bases at V and 10 bases at J, with 15 bases between the two ends. Germline V gives CDR1 MNHEY, CDR2 SMNVEV (reference sequence). The CDR3 totals 15 residues. CDR3 sequence (DNA): TGTGCCAGCAGTTTAAACGGCAGGGGACGGTCACCCCTCCACTTT. Its protein is CASSLNGRGRSPLHF.

This rearrangement joins TRBV5-6 to TRBJ2-7, with D hard to call. V was pared by 3 bases and J by 3 bases, with 7 bases between. The CDR3 contains 12 residues. CDR1 and CDR2 (germline): SGHDT, YYEEEE. For the CDR3, the DNA is TGTGCCAGCAGCTCCGTAAACTACGAGCAGTACTTC. Amino acid sequence: CASSSVNYEQYF.

This clone occurred a few times. This chain joins TRBV5-1 and TRBJ2-1, with D possibly being TRBD2 (6 bases). Germline lookup yields CDR1 SGHRS and CDR2 YFSETQ. Trimming left V 0 bases short and J 9 bases short, with 13 bases between. The CDR3 contains 14 residues. CDR3 sequence: CASSLVEGVGEQFF. CDR3 sequence (DNA): TGCGCCAGCAGCTTGGTGGAGGGAGTAGGTGAGCAGTTCTTC.

The J gene is TRBJ2-3, the V gene TRBV20-1; D not resolved. The CDR3 contains 10 residues. Trimming cost V 5 bases and J 6 bases, with 6 bases left between them. Germline loops: CDR1 DFQATT, CDR2 SNEGSKA (reference sequence). CDR3 residues: CSADKDTQYF. The CDR3 bases are TGCAGTGCTGACAAGGATACGCAGTATTTT.

As for this clone: Mismatch with germline at one junction end may stem from a read error. Within the sample, other DNA sequences also encode this same CDR3. This chain links TRBV9 with TRBJ2-3, with TRBD2 matching over 9 bases. The CDR3 is 17 amino acids. Germline CDR1 and CDR2: SGDLS and YYNGEE. The CDR3: CASSPRGASGVTDTQYF. The CDR3 nucleotides read TGCGCCAGCAGCCCCCGGGGGGCTAGCGGGGTCACAGATACGCAGTATTTT.

This chain links TRBV5-6 with TRBJ2-3, with D maybe TRBD1 (6 bases). Deletions cut 2 bases from V and 4 bases from J, with 23 bases between. CDR3 size: 18 residues. The V gene's germline CDR1 is SGHDT and CDR2 YYEEEE. The CDR3 DNA follows: TGTGCCAGCAGCTTCCGAGACACAGGGTGGAAGGCCCCAGATACGCAGTATTTT. Its translation is CASSFRDTGWKAPDTQYF.

The chain couples TRBV7-2 to TRBJ2-5; 8 positions agree with TRBD2. The germline V gene has CDR1 SGHTA and CDR2 FQGNSA. The CDR3 totals 16 residues. The ends lost 2 bases at V and 1 base at J; junction bases unmatched: 6. In nucleotides, the CDR3 is TGTGCCAGCAGCTTAAGGACCGGGACTAGCCAAGAGACCCAGTACTTC. This translates into CASSLRTGTSQETQYF.

In this sample, this clone turned up a few times. The V and J genes are TRBV28 and TRBJ2-7; D unclear. Trimming cost V 5 bases and J 6 bases, with 11 bases left between them. Germline loops: CDR1 MDHEN, CDR2 SYDVKM. This CDR3 comprises 12 residues. CDR3 protein: CASSLPGAEQYF. CDR3 sequence (DNA): TGTGCCAGCAGTCTGCCGGGTGCCGAGCAGTACTTC.

This clone was found a few times. CDR3 in amino acids: CASSLAGSGTEAFF. The CDR3 region has the DNA TGTGCCAGCAGCTTGGCAGGATCTGGGACTGAAGCTTTCTTT. The chain couples TRBV5-4 to TRBJ1-1; D unclear. CDR1 SGHNT and CDR2 YYREEE come from the germline V gene (reference sequence). V dropped 0 bases and J dropped 5 bases, with 11 bases sitting between them. CDR3 size: 14 residues.

This clone was detected a few times. The V and J genes are TRBV6-1 and TRBJ2-2, with TRBD1 matching 7 bases. Losses at the gene ends were 5 bases for V and 5 bases for J; bases not matched to a gene: 5. The CDR3 runs 14 residues. The V gene's germline CDR1 is MNHNS and CDR2 SASEGT. CDR3 loop: CASSTIQGTGELFF. In DNA form, the CDR3 reads TGTGCCAGCAGTACGATACAGGGGACCGGGGAGCTGTTTTTT.

This clone was picked up a small number of times. V gene TRBV7-6 combines with J gene TRBJ2-2; a possible D gene is TRBD2 (7 bases). Germline V CDR1 and CDR2: SGHVS, FNYEAQ. V lost 7 bases and J lost 6, with 15 bases in between. The CDR3 runs 14 residues. The CDR3: CASNVQGGSGELFF. Here the CDR3 DNA reads TGTGCCAGCAACGTACAGGGAGGGTCCGGGGAGCTGTTTTTT.

J is TRBJ1-1 and V is TRBV18, with a tentative D call TRBD1 (5 bases). The CDR3 sequence is 14 residues long. V was shortened by 3 bases and J by 6 bases, with 14 bases between the two germline ends. Germline V gene data show CDR1 as KGHSH and CDR2 as LQKENI. CDR3: CASSPYGGRSEAFF. CDR3 sequence (DNA): TGTGCCAGCTCACCTTACGGGGGGAGGTCTGAAGCTTTCTTT.

The chain links TRBV5-1 to TRBJ2-3; the D gene is possibly TRBD2 (5 bases). V lost 0 bases and J 2 bases, leaving 10 bases between the germline ends. The germline gives CDR1 SGHRS, CDR2 YFSETQ. The CDR3 has 15 amino acids. The DNA for the CDR3 is TGCGCCAGCAGCTTGGCTGGACTGGACACAGATACGCAGTATTTT. Translating gives CASSLAGLDTDTQYF.

The V gene is TRBV4-3, the J gene TRBJ2-7; TRBD2 aligns across 10 bases. Trimming cost V 0 bases and J 2 bases; bases outside gene matches: 10. The germline gives CDR1 LGHNA, CDR2 YSLEER. The CDR3 consists of 18 residues. The CDR3 loop is CASSQDPPGLAAAYEQYF. The CDR3 region has the DNA TGCGCCAGCAGCCAAGACCCCCCAGGACTAGCGGCAGCCTACGAGCAGTACTTC.

The chain couples TRBV9 to TRBJ1-2; TRBD1 matches 7 bases. Looked up from germline, CDR1 is SGDLS and CDR2 is YYNGEE. The CDR3 is made up of 17 amino acids. After removal of 4 bases from V and 4 bases from J, the junction contained 16 bases not matched to a gene. The CDR3: CASSPRPGQISRYGYTF. The CDR3 DNA reads as TGTGCCAGCAGCCCGCGACCGGGACAGATAAGTCGCTATGGCTACACCTTC.

V is TRBV29-1 and J is TRBJ1-4; D not certain. In germline, CDR1 is SQVTM, CDR2 ANQGSEA. The V and J ends lost 3 bases and 0 bases respectively, with 5 bases between them. The CDR3 spans 13 residues. The CDR3, as DNA: TGCAGCGTTGAGATAGCAACTAATGAAAAACTGTTTTTT. This translates into CSVEIATNEKLFF.

CDR3 sequence (DNA): TGTGCCAGCAGCCGGAGGGACTATCGAGTCAAACAAGAGACCCAGTACTTC. Translated: CASSRRDYRVKQETQYF. The V gene is TRBV7-8, the J gene TRBJ2-5, with 7 bases aligning to TRBD2. The CDR3 is 17 residues long. Trimming removed 5 bases from V and 2 bases from J; junction bases left unmatched: 14. CDR1 and CDR2 (germline): SGHVS, FQNEAQ.

This clone was observed a few times. The rearrangement joins TRBV25-1 to TRBJ1-4; 7 positions agree with TRBD1. V shed 0 bases, J shed 5 bases, and the junction held 12 bases outside the gene matches. Germline-derived CDR1 and CDR2 are MGHDK and SYGVNS. The CDR3 is 18 residues long. The CDR3 reads CASSEYTGAGESNEKLFF. The CDR3 DNA reads as TGTGCCAGCAGTGAATATACAGGGGCCGGGGAGTCAAATGAAAAACTGTTTTTT.